This TCR beta chain was identified during a study of blood T cell repertoires in COVID-19. Background on the study: Specimens from acute and convalescent COVID-19 originated in the United States, Italy and Spain. Sources were T cells, B-cell-depleted T cells, or PBMCs; the material itself was cDNA or gDNA.

V gave up 4 bases and J gave up 6 bases; unmatched junction bases: 10. Germline V gene lookup returns CDR1 SGHAT and CDR2 FQNNGV. The CDR3 sequence is 15 residues long. Original processing methods: The authors estimated nucleated cell counts from reference gene primer amplification. Repertoires were generated with immunoSEQ multiplex PCR, while TCRdb's copy carries only in-frame clones and drops some. Clone size and V and J calls were adopted from that table, with D and trimming inferred from the DNA. Of tens of thousands of clones in the sample, more than 60% are singletons; the top ten hold around 27%.

The chain has TRBV11-2 and TRBJ1-1, with TRBD1 identical over 8 bases. The receptor was isolated from a woman of 80 years or more with active or convalescent COVID-19. Sequencing was carried out using peripheral blood. DNA of the CDR3: TGTGCCAGCAGCTCCCTAGGACAGGGCCCATCTGAAGCTTTCTTT. Encoded protein: CASSSLGQGPSEAFF. Drawing the rest from reference TRBV11-2 and TRBJ1-1, the complete variable domain is EAGVAQSPRYKIIEKRQSVAFWCNPISGHATLYWYQQILGQGPKLLIQFQNNGVVDDSQLPKDRFSAERLKGVDSTLKIQPAKLEDSAVYLCASSSLGQGPSEAFFGQGTRLTVV.